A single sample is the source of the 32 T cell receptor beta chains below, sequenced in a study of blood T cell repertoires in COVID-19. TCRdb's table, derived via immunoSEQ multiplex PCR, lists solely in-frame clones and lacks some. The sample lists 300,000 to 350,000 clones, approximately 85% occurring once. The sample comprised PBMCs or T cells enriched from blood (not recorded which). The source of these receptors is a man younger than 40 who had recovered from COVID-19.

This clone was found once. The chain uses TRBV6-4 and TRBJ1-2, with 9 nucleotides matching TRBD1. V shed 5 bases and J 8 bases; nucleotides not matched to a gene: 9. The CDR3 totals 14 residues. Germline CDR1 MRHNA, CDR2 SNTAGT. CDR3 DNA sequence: TGTGCCAGCAGTTCGGGACAGGGTTTCGGGGGCTACACCTTC. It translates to CASSSGQGFGGYTF.

The CDR3 sequence is CASSKSGGRTGELFF. CDR3 coding DNA: TGTGCCAGCAGTAAGAGCGGGGGGCGTACCGGGGAGCTGTTTTTT. This chain links TRBV6-5 with TRBJ2-2; 9 bases fit TRBD2. J gave up 5 bases and V 5 bases, and 6 bases lay outside the gene matches. Germline loops: CDR1 MNHEY, CDR2 SVGAGI. This CDR3 contains 15 residues.

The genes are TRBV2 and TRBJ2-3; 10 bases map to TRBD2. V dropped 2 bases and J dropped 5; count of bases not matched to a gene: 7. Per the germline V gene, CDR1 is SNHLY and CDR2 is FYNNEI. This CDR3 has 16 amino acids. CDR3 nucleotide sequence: TGTGCCAGCAGTGAATGGGCTAGCGGGGGAGTAGATACGCAGTATTTT. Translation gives CASSEWASGGVDTQYF.

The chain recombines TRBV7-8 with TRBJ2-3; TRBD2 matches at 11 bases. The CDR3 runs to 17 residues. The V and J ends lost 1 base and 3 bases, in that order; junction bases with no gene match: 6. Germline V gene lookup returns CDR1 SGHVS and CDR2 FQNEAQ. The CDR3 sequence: CASSLVSGLAATDTQYF. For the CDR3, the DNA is TGTGCCAGCAGCTTAGTTTCGGGACTAGCGGCAACAGATACGCAGTATTTT. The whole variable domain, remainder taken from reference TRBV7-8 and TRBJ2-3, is GAGVSQSPRYKVAKRGQDVALRCDPISGHVSLFWYQQALGQGPEFLTYFQNEAQLDKSGLPSDRFFAERPEGSVSTLKIQRTQQEDSAVYLCASSLVSGLAATDTQYFGPGTRLTVL.

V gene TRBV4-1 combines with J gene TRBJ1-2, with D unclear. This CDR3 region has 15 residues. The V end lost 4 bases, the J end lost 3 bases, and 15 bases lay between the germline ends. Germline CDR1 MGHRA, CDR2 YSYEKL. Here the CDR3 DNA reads TGCGCCAGCAGCCCGTCCCGAGGGAACCACTATGGCTACACCTTC. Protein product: CASSPSRGNHYGYTF.

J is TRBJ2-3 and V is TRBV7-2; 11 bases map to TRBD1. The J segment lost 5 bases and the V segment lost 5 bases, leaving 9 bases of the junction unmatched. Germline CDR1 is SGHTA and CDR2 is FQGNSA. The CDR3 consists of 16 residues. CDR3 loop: CASSPRTGGQRDTQYF. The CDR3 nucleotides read TGTGCCAGCAGCCCGCGGACAGGGGGCCAGAGAGATACGCAGTATTTT.

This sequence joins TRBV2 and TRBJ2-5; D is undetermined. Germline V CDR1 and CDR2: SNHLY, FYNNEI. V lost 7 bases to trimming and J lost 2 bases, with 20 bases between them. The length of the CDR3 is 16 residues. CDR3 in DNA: TGTGCCAGCACAAGGCTTGGGCTAAATCCTCAAGAGACCCAGTACTTC. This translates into CASTRLGLNPQETQYF. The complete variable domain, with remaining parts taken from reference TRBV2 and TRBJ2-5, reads EPEVTQTPSHQVTQMGQEVILRCVPISNHLYFYWYRQILGQKVEFLVSFYNNEISEKSEIFDDQFSVERPDGSNFTLKIRSTKLEDSAMYFCASTRLGLNPQETQYFGPGTRLLVL.

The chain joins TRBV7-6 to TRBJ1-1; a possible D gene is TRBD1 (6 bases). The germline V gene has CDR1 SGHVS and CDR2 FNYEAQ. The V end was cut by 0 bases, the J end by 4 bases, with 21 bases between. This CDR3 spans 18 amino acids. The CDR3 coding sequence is TGTGCCAGCAGCTTAGCGGGAGGGGGGAGGTGGGTTATCACTGAAGCTTTCTTT. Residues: CASSLAGGGRWVITEAFF.

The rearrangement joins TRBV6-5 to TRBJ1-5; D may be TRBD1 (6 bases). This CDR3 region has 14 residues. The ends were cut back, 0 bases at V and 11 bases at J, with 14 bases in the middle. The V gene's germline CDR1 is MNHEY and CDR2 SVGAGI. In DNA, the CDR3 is TGTGCCAGCAGTTACTCGACAGGTTCGTCGACCCAGCATTTT. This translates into CASSYSTGSSTQHF.

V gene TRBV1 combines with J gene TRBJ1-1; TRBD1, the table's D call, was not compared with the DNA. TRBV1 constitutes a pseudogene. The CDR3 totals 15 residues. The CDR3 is CTSSQNRWLRSEAFF. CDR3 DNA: TGCACCAGCAGCCAAAACAGGTGGCTTAGGTCTGAAGCTTTCTTT.

In DNA, the CDR3 is TGTGCCAGCAGCCGGGAGGCCGAGGGGATGAACACTGAAGCTTTCTTT. Its translation is CASSREAEGMNTEAFF. This chain joins TRBV2 and TRBJ1-1; D is perhaps TRBD1 (5 bases). CDR1 is SNHLY and CDR2 is FYNNEI in the germline V gene. Trimming took 6 bases from V and 0 from J, leaving 17 bases between them. This CDR3 comprises 16 residues.

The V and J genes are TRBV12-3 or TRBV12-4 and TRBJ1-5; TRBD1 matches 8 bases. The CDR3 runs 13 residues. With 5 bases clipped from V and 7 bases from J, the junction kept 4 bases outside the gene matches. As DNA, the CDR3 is TGTGCCAGCAGTGACAGGGGAACCCAGCCCCAGCATTTT. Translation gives CASSDRGTQPQHF.

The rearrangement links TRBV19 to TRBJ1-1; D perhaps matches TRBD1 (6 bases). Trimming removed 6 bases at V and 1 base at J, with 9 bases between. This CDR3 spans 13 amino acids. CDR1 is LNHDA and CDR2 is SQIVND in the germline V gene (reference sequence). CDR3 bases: TGTGCCAGTAGCGGACAGACGAACACTGAAGCTTTCTTT. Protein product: CASSGQTNTEAFF. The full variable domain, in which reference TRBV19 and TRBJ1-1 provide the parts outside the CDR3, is DGGITQSPKYLFRKEGQNVTLSCEQNLNHDAMYWYRQDPGQGLRLIYYSQIVNDFQKGDIAEGYSVSREKKESFPLTVTSAQKNPTAFYLCASSGQTNTEAFFGQGTRLTVV.

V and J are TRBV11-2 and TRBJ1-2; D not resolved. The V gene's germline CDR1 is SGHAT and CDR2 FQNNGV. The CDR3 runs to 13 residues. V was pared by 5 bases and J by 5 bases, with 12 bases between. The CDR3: CASSGSGRYGYTF. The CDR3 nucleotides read TGTGCCAGCAGCGGCAGCGGGAGGTATGGCTACACCTTC.

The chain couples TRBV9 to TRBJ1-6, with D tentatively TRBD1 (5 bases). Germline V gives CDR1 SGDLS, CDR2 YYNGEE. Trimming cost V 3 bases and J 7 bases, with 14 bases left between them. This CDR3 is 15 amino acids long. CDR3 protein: CASSAQAGGNSPLHF. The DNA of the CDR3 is TGTGCCAGCAGCGCACAGGCCGGTGGGAATTCACCCCTCCACTTT.

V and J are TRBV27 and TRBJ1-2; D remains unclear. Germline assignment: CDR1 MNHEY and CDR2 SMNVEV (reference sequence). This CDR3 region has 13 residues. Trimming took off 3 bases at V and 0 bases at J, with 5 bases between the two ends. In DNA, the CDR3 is TGTGCCAGCAGTTTGTTCGCTAACTATGGCTACACCTTC. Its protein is CASSLFANYGYTF.

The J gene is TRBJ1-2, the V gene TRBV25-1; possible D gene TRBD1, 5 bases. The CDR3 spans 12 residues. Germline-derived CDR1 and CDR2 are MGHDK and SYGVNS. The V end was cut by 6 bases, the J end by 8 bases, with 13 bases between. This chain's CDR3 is CASSGGPGGYTF. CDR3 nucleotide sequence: TGTGCCAGCAGCGGGGGACCCGGAGGCTACACCTTC.

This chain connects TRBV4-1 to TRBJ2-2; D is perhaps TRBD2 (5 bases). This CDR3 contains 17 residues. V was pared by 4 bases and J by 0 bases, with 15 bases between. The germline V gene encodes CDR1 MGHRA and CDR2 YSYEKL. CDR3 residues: CASSPSGYPANTGELFF. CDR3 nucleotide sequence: TGCGCCAGCAGCCCCTCGGGATATCCCGCGAACACCGGGGAGCTGTTTTTT.

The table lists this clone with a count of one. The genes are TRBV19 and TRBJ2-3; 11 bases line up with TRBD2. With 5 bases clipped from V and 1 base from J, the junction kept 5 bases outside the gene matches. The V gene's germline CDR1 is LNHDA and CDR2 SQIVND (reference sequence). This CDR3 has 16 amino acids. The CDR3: CASSSSTSGGTDTQYF. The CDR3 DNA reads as TGTGCCAGTAGTTCCTCGACTAGCGGGGGCACAGATACGCAGTATTTT.

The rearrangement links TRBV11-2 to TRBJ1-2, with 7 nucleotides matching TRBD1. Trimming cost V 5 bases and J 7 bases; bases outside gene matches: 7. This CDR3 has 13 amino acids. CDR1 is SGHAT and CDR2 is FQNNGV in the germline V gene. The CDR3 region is CASSLTGYGGYTF. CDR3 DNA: TGTGCCAGCAGCCTGACAGGGTATGGTGGCTACACCTTC. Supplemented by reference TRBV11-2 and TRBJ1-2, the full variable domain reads EAGVAQSPRYKIIEKRQSVAFWCNPISGHATLYWYQQILGQGPKLLIQFQNNGVVDDSQLPKDRFSAERLKGVDSTLKIQPAKLEDSAVYLCASSLTGYGGYTFGSGTRLTVV.

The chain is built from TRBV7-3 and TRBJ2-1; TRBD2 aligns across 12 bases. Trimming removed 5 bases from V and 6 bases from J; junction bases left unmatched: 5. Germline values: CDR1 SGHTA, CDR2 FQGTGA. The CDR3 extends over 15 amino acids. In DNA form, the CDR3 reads TGTGCCAGCAGCCTAGCGGGGGGGCTGATCAATGAGCAGTTCTTC. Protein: CASSLAGGLINEQFF.

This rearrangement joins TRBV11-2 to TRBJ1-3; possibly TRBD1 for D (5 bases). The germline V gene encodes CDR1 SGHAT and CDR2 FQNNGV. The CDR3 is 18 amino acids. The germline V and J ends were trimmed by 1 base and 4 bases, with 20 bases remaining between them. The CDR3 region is CASSLVRGAQAAGNTIYF. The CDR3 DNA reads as TGTGCCAGCAGCTTAGTTAGGGGCGCCCAAGCAGCCGGAAACACCATATATTTT.

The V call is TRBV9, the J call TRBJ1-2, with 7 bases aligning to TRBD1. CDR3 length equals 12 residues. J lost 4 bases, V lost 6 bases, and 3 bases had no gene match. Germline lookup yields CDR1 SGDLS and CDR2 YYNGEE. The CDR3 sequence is CASTGDSYGYTF. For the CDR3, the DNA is TGTGCCAGCACCGGGGACAGCTATGGCTACACCTTC.

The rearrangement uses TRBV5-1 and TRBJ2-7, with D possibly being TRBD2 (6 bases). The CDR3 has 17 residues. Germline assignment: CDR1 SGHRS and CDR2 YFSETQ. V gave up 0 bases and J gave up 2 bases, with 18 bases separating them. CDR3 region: CASSLGLRRGIAYEQYF. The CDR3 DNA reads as TGCGCCAGCAGCTTGGGTCTTCGTCGGGGGATCGCCTACGAGCAGTACTTC. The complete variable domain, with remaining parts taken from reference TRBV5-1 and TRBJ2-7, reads KAGVTQTPRYLIKTRGQQVTLSCSPISGHRSVSWYQQTPGQGLQFLFEYFSETQRNKGNFPGRFSGRQFSNSRSEMNVSTLELGDSALYLCASSLGLRRGIAYEQYFGPGTRLTVT.

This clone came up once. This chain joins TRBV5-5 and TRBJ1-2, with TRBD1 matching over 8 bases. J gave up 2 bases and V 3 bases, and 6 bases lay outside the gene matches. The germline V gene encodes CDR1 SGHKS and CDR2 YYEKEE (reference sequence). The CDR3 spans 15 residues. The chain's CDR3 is CASSSRTGFNYGYTF. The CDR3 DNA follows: TGTGCCAGCAGCTCTCGGACAGGGTTCAACTATGGCTACACCTTC.

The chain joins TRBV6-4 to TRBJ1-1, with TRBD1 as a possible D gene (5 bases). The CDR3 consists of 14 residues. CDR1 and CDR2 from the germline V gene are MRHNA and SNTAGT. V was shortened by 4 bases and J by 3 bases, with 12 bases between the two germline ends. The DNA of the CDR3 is TGTGCCAGCAGTGCGCAGGGAGGGGACACTGAAGCTTTCTTT. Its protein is CASSAQGGDTEAFF.

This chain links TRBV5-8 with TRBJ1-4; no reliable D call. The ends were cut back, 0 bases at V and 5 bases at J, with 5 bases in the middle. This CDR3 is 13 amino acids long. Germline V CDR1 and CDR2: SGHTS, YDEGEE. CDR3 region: CASSLGRNEKLFF. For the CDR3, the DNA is TGTGCCAGCAGCTTGGGGAGGAATGAAAAACTGTTTTTT.

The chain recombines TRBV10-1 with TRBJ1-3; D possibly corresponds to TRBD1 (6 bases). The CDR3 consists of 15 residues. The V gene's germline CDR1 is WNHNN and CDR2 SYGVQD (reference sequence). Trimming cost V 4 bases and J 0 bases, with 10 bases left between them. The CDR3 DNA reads TGCGCCAGCAGTGCAGGACAGACCTCTGGAAACACCATATATTTT. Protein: CASSAGQTSGNTIYF.

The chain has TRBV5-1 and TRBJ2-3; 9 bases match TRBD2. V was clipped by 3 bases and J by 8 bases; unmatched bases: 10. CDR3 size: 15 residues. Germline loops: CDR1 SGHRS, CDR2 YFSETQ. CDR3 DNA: TGCGCCAGCAGCTCCACTAGCGGGCCCCGGCCTACGCAGTATTTT. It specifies CASSSTSGPRPTQYF. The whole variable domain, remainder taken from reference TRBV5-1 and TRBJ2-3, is KAGVTQTPRYLIKTRGQQVTLSCSPISGHRSVSWYQQTPGQGLQFLFEYFSETQRNKGNFPGRFSGRQFSNSRSEMNVSTLELGDSALYLCASSSTSGPRPTQYFGPGTRLTVL.

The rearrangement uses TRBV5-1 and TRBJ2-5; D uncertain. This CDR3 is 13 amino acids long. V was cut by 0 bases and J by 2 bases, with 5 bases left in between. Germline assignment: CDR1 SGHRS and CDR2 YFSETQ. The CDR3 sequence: CASSLDIQETQYF. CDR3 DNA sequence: TGCGCCAGCAGCTTGGATATACAAGAGACCCAGTACTTC.

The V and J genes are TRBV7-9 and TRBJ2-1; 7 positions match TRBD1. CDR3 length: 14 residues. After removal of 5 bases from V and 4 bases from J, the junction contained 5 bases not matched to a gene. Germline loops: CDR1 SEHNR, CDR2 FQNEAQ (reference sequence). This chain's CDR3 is CASSPTGQYNEQFF. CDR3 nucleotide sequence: TGTGCCAGCAGCCCTACGGGACAGTACAATGAGCAGTTCTTC.

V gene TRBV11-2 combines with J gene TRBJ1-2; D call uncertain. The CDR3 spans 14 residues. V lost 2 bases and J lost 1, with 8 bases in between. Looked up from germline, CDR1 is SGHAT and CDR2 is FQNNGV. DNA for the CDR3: TGTGCCAGCAGCTTAAGAACAGTTAACTATGGCTACACCTTC. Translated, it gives CASSLRTVNYGYTF.